This TCR beta chain was recovered during a study of long-term antiretroviral therapy in people with HIV. This clone was recorded only once. Its matching antigen is unknown. One or more pre-ART and two or more post-ART PBMC samples were available from each donor. With survey level as its setting, the immunoSEQ assay was v3.0. The repertoire was sequenced with immunoSEQ multiplex PCR; TCRdb's copy has only in-frame clones and lacks some. Found here are around 28,000 clones, about 86% of them singletons; the top ten hold around 5%. Study-wide results and caveats: Dominating the repertoire at all time points were the clones that expanded before ART.

From germline, CDR1 is SGHRS and CDR2 YFSETQ. The trim removed 4 bases at V and 6 bases at J, leaving 8 bases unmatched. CDR3 length equals 16 residues. This sequence originates from a woman aged 30 to 39 with HIV. This chain joins TRBV5-1 and TRBJ2-1, with 12 bases that match TRBD2. The specimen comprised unsorted PBMCs, sampled 0.8 years after starting antiretroviral therapy. CDR3: CASSPDSSGGANEQFF. The DNA for the CDR3 is TGCGCCAGCAGCCCCGACTCTAGCGGGGGGGCCAATGAGCAGTTCTTC.